One and the same sample provided the 8 T cell receptor beta chains below, sequenced in a study of cytomegalovirus exposure and HLA in healthy donors. Assay: immunoSEQ multiplex PCR; the TCRdb copy retains only in-frame clones and omits some. The sample lists a few hundred thousand clones, 85% to 90% occurring once. The specimen sequenced was PBMCs. The receptors shown here come from a woman aged 18-29 years in good health and CMV-seronegative.

The V call is TRBV5-6, the J call TRBJ2-6; D possibly corresponds to TRBD1 (6 bases). This CDR3 is 14 amino acids long. Germline CDR1 SGHDT, CDR2 YYEEEE. V was pared by 4 bases and J by 2 bases, with 7 bases between. The CDR3 DNA sequence: TGTGCCAGCAGCGCAGGGGCTGGGGCCAACGTCCTGACTTTC. Translated, it gives CASSAGAGANVLTF.

Only one count was recorded for this clone. This chain connects TRBV7-6 to TRBJ2-6; possibly TRBD2 for D (5 bases). CDR3 length equals 17 residues. The germline V gene encodes CDR1 SGHVS and CDR2 FNYEAQ. Trimming removed 1 base from V and 0 bases from J, with 10 bases in between. CDR3 bases: TGTGCCAGCAGCTTAGTAGAACTAGTCTCTGGGGCCAACGTCCTGACTTTC. This codes for CASSLVELVSGANVLTF.

The genes are TRBV13 and TRBJ2-7; tentatively, D is TRBD1 (5 bases). The CDR3 covers 15 residues. Germline V CDR1 and CDR2: PRHDT, FYEKMQ (reference sequence). V lost 2 bases and J 2 bases, leaving 13 bases between the germline ends. The CDR3, as DNA: TGTGCCAGCAGCTTACTAGAAAGGGGTGCCTACGAGCAGTACTTC. It specifies CASSLLERGAYEQYF.

The genes are TRBV2 and TRBJ2-5; the match to TRBD2 covers 13 bases. The length of the CDR3 is 16 residues. V lost 7 bases to trimming and J lost 5 bases; unmatched junction nucleotides: 10. CDR1 SNHLY and CDR2 FYNNEI come from the germline V gene. In DNA, the CDR3 is TGTGCCAGCAATGGACTAGCGGGGGCCAGGGGGGAGACCCAGTACTTC. It codes for CASNGLAGARGETQYF.

The CDR3 spells CASSLWGRGTGELFF. CDR3 DNA: TGTGCCAGCAGCTTATGGGGCAGGGGCACCGGGGAGCTGTTTTTT. The chain uses TRBV5-8 and TRBJ2-2; D possibly corresponds to TRBD1 (6 bases). CDR1 and CDR2 from the germline V gene are SGHTS and YDEGEE. Trimming cost V 2 bases and J 4 bases, with 12 bases left between them. The CDR3 spans 15 residues.

The chain has TRBV30 and TRBJ2-5; D is possibly TRBD2 (5 bases). With 0 bases removed from V and 3 bases from J, the gap between germline ends came to 11 bases. Germline V gene data show CDR1 as GTSNPN and CDR2 as SVGIG (reference sequence). This CDR3 region has 14 residues. The CDR3 here is CAWSVLVRKETQYF. CDR3 in DNA: TGTGCCTGGAGTGTACTAGTCAGAAAAGAGACCCAGTACTTC.

This clone showed up just once. The J gene is TRBJ2-1, the V gene TRBV6-1, with TRBD1 matching over 7 bases. The ends lost 7 bases at V and 0 bases at J; junction bases unmatched: 6. The CDR3 totals 15 residues. Per the germline V gene, CDR1 is MNHNS and CDR2 is SASEGT. CDR3 in amino acids: CASTLGTVSYNEQFF. The CDR3 DNA is TGTGCCAGCACCCTAGGGACAGTCTCCTACAATGAGCAGTTCTTC.

This chain joins TRBV4-1 and TRBJ2-5; 16 nucleotides line up with TRBD2. Germline V CDR1 and CDR2: MGHRA, YSYEKL. This CDR3 is 18 amino acids long. V gave up 0 bases and J gave up 4 bases; unmatched junction bases: 5. CDR3 protein: CASSQDSGTSGGGETQYF. The CDR3 coding sequence is TGCGCCAGCAGCCAAGATAGTGGGACTAGCGGGGGGGGAGAGACCCAGTACTTC.